These 25 T cell receptor beta chains were sequenced from one sample in a study of early T cells in non-severe SARS-CoV-2 infection. TCRdb fed the 5' RACE reads into MiXCR, producing one record per CDR3 protein. Of some 60,000 distinct CDR3 sequences detected, 6% to 8.5% appear once; the ten largest clones hold 3% to 4%. Sequencing was performed on whole blood. These receptors originate from an adult who was a healthcare worker with PCR-confirmed SARS-CoV-2 infection or an uninfected control (not recorded which).

J is TRBJ2-7 and V is TRBV7-6, with TRBD1 matching over 8 bases. Unmatched junction bases numbered 6, after V lost 1 base and J lost 7 bases. CDR3 length equals 14 residues. The germline V gene has CDR1 SGHVS and CDR2 FNYEAQ. The CDR3 region is CASSLDQGAGEQYF. CDR3 sequence (DNA): TGTGCCAGCAGCTTAGACCAGGGGGCGGGGGAGCAGTACTTC. Full variable domain (outside the CDR3, taken from reference TRBV7-6 and TRBJ2-7): GAGVSQSPRYKVTKRGQDVALRCDPISGHVSLYWYRQALGQGPEFLTYFNYEAQQDKSGLPNDRFSAERPEGSISTLTIQRTEQRDSAMYRCASSLDQGAGEQYFGPGTRLTVT.

As for this clonotype: Because the CDR3 is missing its conserved closing phenylalanine or tryptophan, this is likely a read error. This CDR3 reads CASSPPRTSGGETQYL. CDR3 coding DNA: TGTGCCAGCTCACCACCCCGGACTAGCGGAGGGGAGACCCAGTACTTA. The rearrangement links TRBV18 to TRBJ2-5, with 10 bases fitting TRBD2. Trimming took 0 bases from V and 5 from J; bases not matched to a gene: 6. There are 16 residues in the CDR3. Per germline, CDR1 KGHSH and CDR2 LQKENI.

This clonotype was detected many times. This chain joins TRBV10-2 and TRBJ1-2, with D possibly matching TRBD1 (6 bases). Per germline, CDR1 WSHSY and CDR2 SAAADI. Trimming stripped 1 base from V and 0 bases from J, with 9 bases between. The CDR3 contains 15 residues. The CDR3 region is CASSEFEGANYGYTF. The CDR3 region has the DNA TGCGCCAGCAGTGAGTTTGAGGGGGCTAACTATGGCTACACCTTC.

This sequence joins TRBV24-1 and TRBJ2-1; 7 bases agree with TRBD2. The CDR3 is 15 residues long. Germline assignment: CDR1 KGHDR and CDR2 SFDVKD. After removal of 5 bases from V and 9 bases from J, the junction contained 12 bases not matched to a gene. The CDR3 bases are TGTGCCACCAGTGGGACTAAACTAGCGTGGGGTGAGCAGTTCTTC. Encoded protein: CATSGTKLAWGEQFF.

The V gene is TRBV7-3, the J gene TRBJ2-7; 7 positions match TRBD1. Germline V gene data show CDR1 as SGHTA and CDR2 as FQGTGA. The CDR3 contains 15 residues. With V trimmed by 5 bases and J by 2 bases, 9 bases remained unmatched. CDR3 nucleotides: TGTGCCAGCAGCGAATGGGGGACAGCGACCTACGAGCAGTACTTC. Protein product: CASSEWGTATYEQYF.

This clonotype occurred a few times. The chain links TRBV3-1 to TRBJ1-5, with unresolved D. The CDR3 contains 14 residues. Per germline, CDR1 LGHDT and CDR2 YNNKEL (reference sequence). V was trimmed by 6 bases and J by 3 bases, leaving 12 bases between them. The CDR3 DNA sequence: TGTGCCAGCAGTCATTGGCGGGACAATCAGCCCCAGCATTTT. Translated: CASSHWRDNQPQHF.

This clonotype has at least ten counts. The V call is TRBV20-1, the J call TRBJ2-3; D unresolved. The V gene lost 1 base and the J gene lost 2 bases, with 10 bases spanning the gap. There are 14 residues in the CDR3. Looked up from germline, CDR1 is DFQATT and CDR2 is SNEGSKA (reference sequence). CDR3 residues: CSARGGTTTDTQYF. The CDR3 bases are TGCAGTGCTAGAGGAGGTACCACCACAGATACGCAGTATTTT.

The J gene is TRBJ2-3, the V gene TRBV5-1, with 13 bases matching TRBD2. Germline V gene sequence: CDR1 SGHRS, CDR2 YFSETQ. The length of the CDR3 is 16 residues. With V trimmed by 4 bases and J by 4 bases, 6 bases remained unmatched. The DNA of the CDR3 is TGCGCCAGCAGCCGTAGGACTAGCGGGAGCCCAGATACGCAGTATTTT. Encoded protein: CASSRRTSGSPDTQYF.

The table lists this clonotype with many counts. The chain couples TRBV3-1 to TRBJ1-3; no firm D call. The V end was cut by 4 bases, the J end by 1 base, with 8 bases between. Germline V gene sequence: CDR1 LGHDT, CDR2 YNNKEL (reference sequence). CDR3 length: 14 amino acids. The CDR3 protein is CASSPRGSGNTIYF. The CDR3 DNA follows: TGTGCCAGCAGCCCCCGAGGGTCTGGAAACACCATATATTTT.

The sample holds a few counts of this clonotype. The chain employs TRBV20-1 and TRBJ1-1; 9 bases agree with TRBD1. The V segment lost 6 bases and the J segment 0 bases; nucleotides outside the gene matches: 11. The CDR3 is made up of 16 amino acids. Germline loops: CDR1 DFQATT, CDR2 SNEGSKA (reference sequence). DNA of the CDR3: TGCAGTGCAATTTTGGGGACAGGGACCTTGAACACTGAAGCTTTCTTT. Translation: CSAILGTGTLNTEAFF.

The J gene is TRBJ2-3, the V gene TRBV24-1, with 8 nucleotides matching TRBD2. This CDR3 has 13 residues. V lost 6 bases to trimming and J lost 14 bases; unmatched junction nucleotides: 12. Looked up from germline, CDR1 is KGHDR and CDR2 is SFDVKD. The CDR3 nucleotides read TGTGCCACCAGTCCGAGGAGGGGACTAGGCCTGTATTTT. Protein: CATSPRRGLGLYF.

This clonotype was counted ten times or more. The CDR3 DNA reads as TGTGCCAGCTCACCGCTAGTTGCGGCAGGAAACACCATATATTTT. Translated, it gives CASSPLVAAGNTIYF. The chain couples TRBV18 to TRBJ1-3; D unresolved. V lost 3 bases and J lost 4, with 13 bases in between. The CDR3 is 15 residues long. Germline loops: CDR1 KGHSH, CDR2 LQKENI.

This clonotype occurred many times. V is TRBV27 and J is TRBJ1-2, with TRBD1 identical over 7 bases. Germline trimming cut 3 bases from V and 4 bases from J; bases unmatched to any gene: 8. This CDR3 region has 15 residues. CDR1 MNHEY and CDR2 SMNVEV come from the germline V gene (reference sequence). This chain's CDR3 is CASSFNRGSPYGYTF. The CDR3 DNA reads as TGTGCCAGCAGTTTCAACAGGGGCTCTCCCTATGGCTACACCTTC.

This clonotype has more than one count but fewer than ten. V is TRBV7-9 and J is TRBJ2-2; 12 bases are a match to TRBD2. CDR3 size: 20 residues. The V and J ends lost 6 bases and 8 bases, in that order; junction bases with no gene match: 22. Germline assignment: CDR1 SEHNR and CDR2 FQNEAQ (reference sequence). The CDR3 region has the DNA TGTGCCAGCAGATCCGGATTCGGACTAGCGGGAAATCCTTCCCTAGGGGAGCTGTTTTTT. This encodes CASRSGFGLAGNPSLGELFF.

As to this clonotype: Germline and junction disagree at one end, which may indicate a read error. The V call is TRBV6-6, the J call TRBJ1-2; tentatively, D is TRBD1 (5 bases). Per germline, CDR1 MNHNY and CDR2 SVGAGI (reference sequence). CDR3 length: 12 residues. The CDR3 spells CASISWDYGCTF. CDR3 nucleotide sequence: TGTGCCAGCATCTCATGGGACTATGGCTGCACCTTC.

The CDR3 bases are TGTGCCAGCAGTGAAACCGGACTTACCGGGGCCCAAGAGACCCAGTACTTC. It yields the protein CASSETGLTGAQETQYF. The rearrangement joins TRBV2 to TRBJ2-5; D assignment may be TRBD1 or TRBD2 (5 bases each). CDR1 and CDR2 (germline): SNHLY, FYNNEI. CDR3 length: 17 amino acids. V gave up 2 bases and J gave up 1 base, with 17 bases separating them.

This clonotype appeared many times. V gene TRBV20-1 combines with J gene TRBJ1-1; D ambiguous. The germline gives CDR1 DFQATT, CDR2 SNEGSKA (reference sequence). V dropped 0 bases and J dropped 3 bases, with 14 bases sitting between them. The CDR3 runs 15 residues. CDR3 nucleotide sequence: TGCAGTGCTAGAGATGCGGGCGCCGTTTACACTGAAGCTTTCTTT. This encodes CSARDAGAVYTEAFF.

CDR3 bases: TGTGCCAGCAGCTCCGGACAGGGGGCCCATGAAAAACTGTTTTTT. It encodes CASSSGQGAHEKLFF. The chain employs TRBV7-8 and TRBJ1-4; 11 bases match TRBD1. Trimming took 4 bases from V and 6 from J; bases not matched to a gene: 4. Per the germline V gene, CDR1 is SGHVS and CDR2 is FQNEAQ. This CDR3 spans 15 amino acids.

The chain's CDR3 is CASSYSLPGDEQYF. The CDR3 DNA sequence: TGTGCCAGCAGTTACTCGCTTCCCGGGGACGAGCAGTACTTC. The chain employs TRBV6-5 and TRBJ2-7; D may be TRBD2 (5 bases). There are 14 residues in the CDR3. Germline V gives CDR1 MNHEY, CDR2 SVGAGI. V lost 0 bases and J 5 bases, leaving 11 bases between the germline ends.

This clonotype has a count of ten or more. CDR3 bases: TGTGCCAGTAGCAGTATTCACGAGCAGTACTTC. Translated: CASSSIHEQYF. The chain employs TRBV19 and TRBJ2-7, with D hard to call. Germline-derived CDR1 and CDR2 are LNHDA and SQIVND (reference sequence). This CDR3 has 11 residues. V was pared by 6 bases and J by 5 bases, with 8 bases between.

This clonotype was seen a handful of times. V usage is TRBV20-1 and J usage is TRBJ2-4, with D unresolved. Germline CDR1 DFQATT, CDR2 SNEGSKA (reference sequence). V lost 5 bases, J lost 5 bases, and 13 bases lay in between. The length of the CDR3 is 13 residues. CDR3 in DNA: TGCAGTGCTCCACCTGCTCCGCAAAACATTCAGTACTTC. It encodes CSAPPAPQNIQYF.

The chain couples TRBV11-2 to TRBJ2-7; 9 bases fit TRBD2. The germline CDR1 and CDR2 sequences are SGHAT and FQNNGV. V lost 5 bases, J lost 2 bases, and 7 bases stayed unmatched. The CDR3 is made up of 15 amino acids. The CDR3 protein is CASSVGLAITYEQYF. The CDR3 region has the DNA TGTGCCAGCAGCGTCGGACTAGCGATCACCTACGAGCAGTACTTC.

This clonotype was observed many times. The chain has TRBV29-1 and TRBJ2-7; D gene unclear. This CDR3 has 11 amino acids. V gave up 4 bases and J gave up 6 bases, with 10 bases separating them. Germline CDR1 reads SQVTM; CDR2 reads ANQGSEA. CDR3 region: CSVGARSEQYF. CDR3 bases: TGCAGCGTTGGGGCTAGAAGCGAGCAGTACTTC.

The gene calls are TRBV7-9 and TRBJ1-1; D is ambiguous. The CDR3 has 11 amino acids. V lost 2 bases, J lost 7 bases, and 5 bases lay in between. Germline assignment: CDR1 SEHNR and CDR2 FQNEAQ (reference sequence). The CDR3 loop reads CASSLFVEAFF. CDR3 nucleotides: TGTGCCAGCAGCTTATTCGTTGAAGCTTTCTTT. Full variable domain (remainder filled in from reference TRBV7-9 and TRBJ1-1): DTGVSQNPRHKITKRGQNVTFRCDPISEHNRLYWYRQTLGQGPEFLTYFQNEAQLEKSRLLSDRFSAERPKGSFSTLEIQRTEQGDSAMYLCASSLFVEAFFGQGTRLTVV.

The table lists this clonotype with a few counts. This chain connects TRBV20-1 to TRBJ1-2; D is unclear. The V end lost 6 bases, the J end lost 0 bases, and 14 bases lay between the germline ends. In germline, CDR1 is DFQATT, CDR2 SNEGSKA (reference sequence). The CDR3 loop spans 14 amino acids. CDR3 residues: CSAPAQAANYGYTF. The CDR3, as DNA: TGCAGTGCCCCTGCCCAGGCCGCTAACTATGGCTACACCTTC.